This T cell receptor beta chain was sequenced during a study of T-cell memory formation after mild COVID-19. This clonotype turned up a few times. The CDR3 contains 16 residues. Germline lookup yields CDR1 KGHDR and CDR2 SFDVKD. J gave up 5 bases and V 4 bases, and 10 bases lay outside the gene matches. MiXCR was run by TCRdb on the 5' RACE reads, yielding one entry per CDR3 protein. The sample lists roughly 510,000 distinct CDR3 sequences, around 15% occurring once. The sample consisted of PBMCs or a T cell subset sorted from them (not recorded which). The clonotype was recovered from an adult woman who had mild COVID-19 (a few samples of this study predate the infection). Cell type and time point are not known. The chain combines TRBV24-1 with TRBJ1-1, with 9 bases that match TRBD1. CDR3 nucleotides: TGTGCCACCAGTGACTCTACCGGGACAGGGCGGACTGAAGCTTTCTTT. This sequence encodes CATSDSTGTGRTEAFF.